This is a list of T cell receptor beta chains from one sample in a study of shared clonotypes between healthy human individuals. TCRdb's copy holds only in-frame clones and misses some; the assay was immunoSEQ multiplex PCR. The sample records about 1.1 million clones, roughly 80% being singletons. Sequencing used memory CD4+ T cells from PBMCs. The source is a man between 18 and 35 years old in good health. Some clones in this sample may be carry-over from other donors' samples. The CDR3 runs from the conserved cysteine through the conserved F or W. A D gene is named only where the DNA matches it firmly. Clone size is not always given. Where it is, it says once, few, many or a class for expanded clones.

abundance	d_gene	v_gene	j_gene	CDR3aa	CDR3nt
.	.	TRBV5-4	TRBJ2-7	CASSLEGGRAFEQYF	TGTGCCAGCAGCTTGGAGGGGGGGAGGGCCTTCGAGCAGTACTTC
.	TRBD2	TRBV6-5	TRBJ2-1	CASSYGGRSYNEQFF	TGTGCCAGCAGTTACGGCGGGAGGTCCTACAATGAGCAGTTCTTC
many	.	TRBV6-1	TRBJ2-5	CASNRGKVGETQYF	TGTGCCAGCAACCGGGGTAAAGTGGGGGAGACCCAGTACTTC
once	.	TRBV27	TRBJ1-1	CASSFLARSGTEAFF	TGTGCCAGCAGTTTTTTAGCCCGCTCGGGCACTGAAGCTTTCTTT
.	TRBD2	TRBV28	TRBJ2-1	CASSLNLAGGPGEQFF	TGTGCCAGCAGTTTGAACCTAGCGGGAGGGCCAGGTGAGCAGTTCTTC
few	.	TRBV20-1	TRBJ1-2	CSARDDYGYTF	TGCAGTGCTCGGGATGACTATGGCTACACCTTC
.	TRBD2	TRBV9	TRBJ2-3	CASSPGTSGGGTQYF	TGTGCCAGCAGCCCCGGGACTAGCGGAGGGGGCACGCAGTATTTT
.	TRBD2	TRBV28	TRBJ2-3	CASSQGLAGGLDTQYF	TGTGCCAGCAGCCAAGGACTAGCGGGAGGGTTAGATACGCAGTATTTT
.	.	TRBV19	TRBJ1-1	CASSTGIKHTEAFF	TGTGCCAGTAGTACCGGTATTAAGCACACTGAAGCTTTCTTT
once	.	TRBV10-3	TRBJ1-5	CAISESIGGRGNQPQHF	TGTGCCATCAGTGAGTCGATCGGGGGGCGCGGAAATCAGCCCCAGCATTTT
.	.	TRBV28	TRBJ2-2	CASVDSGRGTGELFF	TGTGCCAGCGTAGATTCGGGGCGAGGCACCGGGGAGCTGTTTTTT
.	.	TRBV4-1	TRBJ1-5	CASSQVGRRRDQPQHF	TGCGCCAGCAGCCAAGTGGGACGGCGGAGGGATCAGCCCCAGCATTTT
once	TRBD1	TRBV10-3	TRBJ1-1	CAIRGTGGRYTEAFF	TGTGCCATCAGGGGGACAGGGGGGCGGTACACTGAAGCTTTCTTT
.	.	TRBV6-1	TRBJ1-1	CASSVWGDTEAFF	TGTGCCAGCAGCGTTTGGGGGGACACTGAAGCTTTCTTT
.	TRBD1	TRBV7-3	TRBJ1-1	CASSYDRDTEAFF	TGTGCCAGCAGCTATGACAGGGATACTGAAGCTTTCTTT
.	.	TRBV6-6	TRBJ1-2	CASSHGQFYGYTF	TGTGCCAGCAGTCATGGACAGTTCTATGGCTACACCTTC
.	.	TRBV6-1	TRBJ2-7	CASSEMGATSSYEQYF	TGTGCCAGCAGTGAGATGGGGGCTACTAGCTCCTACGAGCAGTACTTC
.	.	TRBV19	TRBJ1-2	CASSPLMAANYGYTF	TGTGCCAGTAGTCCCCTCATGGCAGCTAACTATGGCTACACCTTC
.	TRBD1	TRBV5-1	TRBJ1-1	CASSLAVSGGDTEAFF	TGCGCCAGCAGCTTGGCCGTCTCAGGGGGGGACACTGAAGCTTTCTTT
.	.	TRBV5-5	TRBJ2-2	CASSLRELFF	TGTGCCAGCAGCCTGAGGGAGCTGTTTTTT
.	.	TRBV6-1	TRBJ1-5	CASSLWGLSNQPQHF	TGTGCCAGCAGTCTTTGGGGGCTCAGCAATCAGCCCCAGCATTTT
.	.	TRBV2	TRBJ2-1	CASSEEVGGEQFF	TGTGCCAGCAGTGAAGAGGTAGGGGGTGAGCAGTTCTTC
.	.	TRBV27	TRBJ2-2	CASSLSRNTGELFF	TGTGCCAGCAGTTTATCACGGAACACCGGGGAGCTGTTTTTT
.	.	TRBV29-1	TRBJ2-2	CSVAPVRTGELFF	TGCAGCGTTGCCCCAGTCCGGACCGGGGAGCTGTTTTTT
.	.	TRBV11-2	TRBJ2-7	CASSFVTEQYF	TGTGCCAGCAGCTTCGTGACAGAGCAGTACTTC
once	.	TRBV7-3	TRBJ1-1	CASSSGTGSRAFF	TGTGCCAGCAGCTCCGGTACAGGGTCGCGAGCTTTCTTT
once	.	TRBV23-1	TRBJ2-2	CASSHLDANTGELFF	TGCGCCAGCAGCCATTTGGACGCGAACACCGGGGAGCTGTTTTTT
.	.	TRBV5-4	TRBJ1-1	CASSPGGQPNTEAFF	TGTGCCAGCAGCCCTGGCGGCCAGCCGAACACTGAAGCTTTCTTT
few	.	TRBV28	TRBJ1-4	CASNSAGESEKLFF	TGTGCCAGCAATTCCGCGGGGGAAAGTGAAAAACTGTTTTTT
.	.	TRBV5-4	TRBJ1-2	CASSLDSASLSYTF	TGTGCCAGCAGCTTGGACAGCGCCTCATTGAGCTACACCTTC
.	TRBD2	TRBV30	TRBJ2-1	CAWSEGSGSNEQFF	TGTGCCTGGAGTGAGGGTAGCGGGAGCAATGAGCAGTTCTTC
.	TRBD2	TRBV6-6	TRBJ2-3	CASGTSGRGGTDTQYF	TGTGCCAGCGGGACTAGCGGGAGAGGGGGCACAGATACGCAGTATTTT
few	TRBD2	TRBV5-1	TRBJ2-7	CASSPQVSGNYEQYF	TGCGCCAGCAGCCCCCAGGTTAGCGGGAACTACGAGCAGTACTTC
.	.	TRBV28	TRBJ2-7	CASSSQGYFSYEQYF	TGTGCCAGCAGTTCTCAGGGGTATTTCTCCTACGAGCAGTACTTC
.	TRBD2	TRBV15	TRBJ2-5	CATSQGQGRLAILGTQYF	TGTGCCACCAGCCAGGGCCAGGGCCGACTAGCGATCCTCGGGACCCAGTACTTC
.	TRBD1	TRBV4-2	TRBJ2-2	CASSQGTGNTGELFF	TGTGCCAGCAGCCAAGGGACAGGCAACACCGGGGAGCTGTTTTTT
few	TRBD1	TRBV30	TRBJ2-7	CAWSRPGGDEQYF	TGTGCCTGGAGTAGGCCAGGGGGTGACGAGCAGTACTTC
few	TRBD2	TRBV10-3	TRBJ2-1	CAISLSSGREDEQFF	TGTGCCATCAGCCTATCCAGCGGGAGGGAAGATGAGCAGTTCTTC
.	.	TRBV2	TRBJ2-5	CASSEGPRDTQYF	TGTGCCAGCAGTGAAGGGCCGAGAGATACCCAGTACTTC
.	.	TRBV5-6	TRBJ2-1	CASSLDRVSYNEQFF	TGTGCCAGCAGCTTGGACAGAGTGTCCTACAATGAGCAGTTCTTC
.	.	TRBV4-2	TRBJ2-1	CASSHPSGNSYNEQFF	TGTGCCAGCAGCCACCCTTCGGGAAACTCCTACAATGAGCAGTTCTTC
.	.	TRBV2	TRBJ1-1	CAGGAEVNTEAFF	TGTGCGGGGGGGGCTGAGGTGAACACTGAAGCTTTCTTT
.	.	TRBV10-3	TRBJ2-1	CAISPRGDNEQFF	TGTGCCATCAGCCCACGTGGGGATAATGAGCAGTTCTTC
.	TRBD2	TRBV30	TRBJ2-1	CAWSVLGLAGGQQFF	TGTGCCTGGAGTGTACTGGGGCTAGCGGGAGGTCAGCAGTTCTTC
.	TRBD1	TRBV28	TRBJ1-2	CASSVQGANYGYTF	TGTGCCAGCAGTGTCCAGGGGGCCAACTATGGCTACACCTTC
.	.	TRBV5-1	TRBJ2-1	CASSLDTYNEQFF	TGCGCCAGCAGTCTGGACACGTACAATGAGCAGTTCTTC
.	TRBD1	TRBV5-8	TRBJ2-5	CASSLAGGAQTQYF	TGTGCCAGCAGCTTGGCAGGGGGCGCGCAGACCCAGTACTTC
.	TRBD2	TRBV5-1	TRBJ2-1	CASSLGGTMFDEQFF	TGCGCCAGCAGCTTGGGCGGGACTATGTTCGATGAGCAGTTCTTC